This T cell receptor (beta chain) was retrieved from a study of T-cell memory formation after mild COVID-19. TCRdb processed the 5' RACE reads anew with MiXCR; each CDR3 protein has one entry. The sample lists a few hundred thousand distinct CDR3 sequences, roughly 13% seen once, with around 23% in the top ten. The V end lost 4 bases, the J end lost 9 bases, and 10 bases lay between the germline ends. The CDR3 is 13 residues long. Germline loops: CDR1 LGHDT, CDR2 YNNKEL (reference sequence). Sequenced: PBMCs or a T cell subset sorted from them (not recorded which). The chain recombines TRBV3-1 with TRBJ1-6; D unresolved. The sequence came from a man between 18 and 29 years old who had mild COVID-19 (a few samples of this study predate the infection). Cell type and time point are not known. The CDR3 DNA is TGTGCCAGCAGCCCCTCCGGAGGTTCACCCCTCCACTTT. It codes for CASSPSGGSPLHF.